These 6 T cell receptor beta chains originate from one sample sequenced in a study of beta chain features in type 1 diabetes. Every bit of the isolated RNA underwent reverse transcription, so sequencing read expressed TCRB transcripts. TCRdb's table, derived via immunoSEQ multiplex PCR, lists solely in-frame clones and lacks some. The sample shows about 360,000 clones, over 10% of them seen only once. The sample taken for sequencing was naive CD4+ T cells from blood. The receptor set was obtained from a man aged 18 to 30 in good health.

The chain links TRBV9 to TRBJ2-4, with D unclear. The germline V and J ends were trimmed by 1 base and 5 bases, with 7 bases remaining between them. The CDR3 extends over 13 amino acids. The germline V gene encodes CDR1 SGDLS and CDR2 YYNGEE. The DNA of the CDR3 is TGTGCCAGCAGCGTAAACGTAGAAAACATTCAGTACTTC. This translates into CASSVNVENIQYF.

This clone has just a few counts. The V gene is TRBV11-3, the J gene TRBJ2-5; a weak D match, TRBD1 (5 bases). Germline CDR1 SGHNT, CDR2 YENEEA. The CDR3 length is 13 residues. Trimming pared 6 bases from V and 3 bases from J, leaving 11 bases between. This chain's CDR3 is CASSLGQKETQYF. The CDR3 coding sequence is TGTGCCAGCAGTCTGGGGCAAAAAGAGACCCAGTACTTC.

This clone appeared a few times. The CDR3 bases are TGTGCCAGCAGCCCAGGGGATTTGGAGACCCAGTACTTC. Residues: CASSPGDLETQYF. This chain connects TRBV28 to TRBJ2-5, with D perhaps matching TRBD1 (6 bases). The V gene lost 6 bases and the J gene lost 5 bases, with 13 bases spanning the gap. The CDR3 has 13 amino acids. The V gene's germline CDR1 is MDHEN and CDR2 SYDVKM.

The rearrangement uses TRBV6-1 and TRBJ1-6; possibly TRBD1 for D (5 bases). CDR1 MNHNS and CDR2 SASEGT come from the germline V gene. Trimming pared 2 bases from V and 8 bases from J, leaving 10 bases between. CDR3 size: 14 residues. The CDR3 is CASSEPGGDSPLHF. For the CDR3, the DNA is TGTGCCAGCAGTGAACCGGGAGGGGATTCACCCCTCCACTTT.

The CDR3: CASSVSGSANTGELFF. The DNA of the CDR3 is TGTGCCAGCAGCGTCAGCGGGAGCGCGAACACCGGGGAGCTGTTTTTT. The chain combines TRBV9 with TRBJ2-2, with 8 bases matching TRBD2. The V gene end was trimmed by 2 bases and the J gene end by 0 bases; junction bases not matched to a gene: 3. The CDR3 contains 16 residues. Germline loops: CDR1 SGDLS, CDR2 YYNGEE.

The rearrangement joins TRBV29-1 to TRBJ2-2, with 11 bases that match TRBD1. The CDR3 has 17 amino acids. With 6 bases clipped from V and 4 bases from J, the junction kept 13 bases outside the gene matches. CDR1 SQVTM and CDR2 ANQGSEA come from the germline V gene. This chain's CDR3 is CSVPRPPGQGGTGELFF. CDR3 in DNA: TGCAGCGTCCCTCGCCCCCCGGGACAGGGGGGCACCGGGGAGCTGTTTTTT.